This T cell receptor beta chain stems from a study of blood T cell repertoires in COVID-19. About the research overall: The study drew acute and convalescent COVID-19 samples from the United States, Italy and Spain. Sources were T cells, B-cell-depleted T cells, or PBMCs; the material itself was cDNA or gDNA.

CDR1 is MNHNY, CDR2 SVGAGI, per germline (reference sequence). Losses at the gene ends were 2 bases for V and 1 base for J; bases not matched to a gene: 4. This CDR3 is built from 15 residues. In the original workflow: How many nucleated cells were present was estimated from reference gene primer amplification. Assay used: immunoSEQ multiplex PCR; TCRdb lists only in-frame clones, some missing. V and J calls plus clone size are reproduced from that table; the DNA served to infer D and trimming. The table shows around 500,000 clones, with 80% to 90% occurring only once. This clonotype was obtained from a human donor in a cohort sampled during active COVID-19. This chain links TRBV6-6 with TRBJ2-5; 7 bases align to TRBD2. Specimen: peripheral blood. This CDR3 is CASSYGGGAQETQYF. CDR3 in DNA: TGTGCCAGCAGTTACGGGGGAGGGGCCCAAGAGACCCAGTACTTC.